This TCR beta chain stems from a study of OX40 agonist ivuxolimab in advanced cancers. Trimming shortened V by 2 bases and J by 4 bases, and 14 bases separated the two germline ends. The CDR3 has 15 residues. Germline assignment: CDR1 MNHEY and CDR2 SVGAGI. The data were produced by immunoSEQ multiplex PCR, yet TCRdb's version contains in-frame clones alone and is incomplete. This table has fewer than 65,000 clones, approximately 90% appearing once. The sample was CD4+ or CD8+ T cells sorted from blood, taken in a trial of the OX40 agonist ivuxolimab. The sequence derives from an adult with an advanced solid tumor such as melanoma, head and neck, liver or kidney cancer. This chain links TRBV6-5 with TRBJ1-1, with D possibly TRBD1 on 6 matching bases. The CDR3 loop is CASSYTEQGRTEAFF. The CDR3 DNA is TGTGCCAGCAGTTACACGGAACAGGGACGCACTGAAGCTTTCTTT.